Following are 6 T cell receptor beta chains from one sample sequenced in a study of blood T cell repertoires in COVID-19. Produced via immunoSEQ multiplex PCR; TCRdb's table is partial and in-frame only. The profile covers more than 90,000 clones, with 85% appearing a single time and 1.1% to 1.5% taken by the ten largest. Sequencing used peripheral blood. The receptors originated from a man aged 40-49 years with acute or convalescent COVID-19.

The chain combines TRBV7-8 with TRBJ2-7, with 8 bases lining up with TRBD1. The CDR3 runs to 15 residues. Germline-derived CDR1 and CDR2 are SGHVS and FQNEAQ. V shed 2 bases, J shed 6 bases, and the junction held 9 bases outside the gene matches. The CDR3 loop reads CASSLFRGPAGEQYF. In DNA, the CDR3 is TGTGCCAGCAGCTTATTCAGGGGGCCCGCGGGCGAGCAGTACTTC.

The V gene is TRBV11-2, the J gene TRBJ2-1; maybe TRBD1 (5 bases). Germline V CDR1 and CDR2: SGHAT, FQNNGV. The CDR3 length is 14 residues. V was trimmed by 8 bases and J by 5 bases, leaving 16 bases between them. CDR3 sequence: CASALGLPNNEQFF. The CDR3 DNA sequence: TGTGCCAGCGCCTTGGGGCTACCCAACAATGAGCAGTTCTTC.

This rearrangement joins TRBV28 to TRBJ2-2, with TRBD2 matching over 12 bases. Germline-derived CDR1 and CDR2 are MDHEN and SYDVKM. The CDR3 sequence is 19 residues long. Losses at the gene ends were 6 bases for V and 5 bases for J; bases not matched to a gene: 16. CDR3: CASSLAGLAGDSGTGELFF. The CDR3, as DNA: TGTGCCAGCAGCCTAGCGGGACTAGCGGGTGATTCAGGAACCGGGGAGCTGTTTTTT. Using reference TRBV28 and TRBJ2-2 for the parts outside the CDR3, the full variable domain is DVKVTQSSRYLVKRTGEKVFLECVQDMDHENMFWYRQDPGLGLRLIYFSYDVKMKEKGDIPEGYSVSREKKERFSLILESASTNQTSMYLCASSLAGLAGDSGTGELFFGEGSRLTVL.

The chain is built from TRBV27 and TRBJ2-4; the match to TRBD2 covers 14 bases. From germline, CDR1 is MNHEY and CDR2 SMNVEV (reference sequence). CDR3 length equals 17 residues. Trimming cost V 6 bases and J 12 bases; bases outside gene matches: 16. As DNA, the CDR3 is TGTGCCAGCAGGCTTACATTAGGGACTAGCGGGAGAAGGAATCAGTACTTC. As protein: CASRLTLGTSGRRNQYF.

The CDR3: CASSQGQGVYNEQFF. In DNA, the CDR3 is TGTGCCAGCAGCCAGGGACAGGGGGTATACAATGAGCAGTTCTTC. The chain couples TRBV6-5 to TRBJ2-1; TRBD1 matches at 11 bases. The CDR3 extends over 15 amino acids. Per the germline V gene, CDR1 is MNHEY and CDR2 is SVGAGI. With V trimmed by 6 bases and J by 4 bases, 5 bases remained unmatched.

This chain's CDR3 is CASSWASGRGNEQFF. CDR3 bases: TGTGCCAGCAGCTGGGCTAGCGGGAGAGGGAATGAGCAGTTCTTC. The chain couples TRBV11-2 to TRBJ2-1; 10 bases agree with TRBD2. The germline CDR1 and CDR2 sequences are SGHAT and FQNNGV. V lost 4 bases, J lost 7 bases, and 7 bases stayed unmatched. The CDR3 is 15 amino acids.